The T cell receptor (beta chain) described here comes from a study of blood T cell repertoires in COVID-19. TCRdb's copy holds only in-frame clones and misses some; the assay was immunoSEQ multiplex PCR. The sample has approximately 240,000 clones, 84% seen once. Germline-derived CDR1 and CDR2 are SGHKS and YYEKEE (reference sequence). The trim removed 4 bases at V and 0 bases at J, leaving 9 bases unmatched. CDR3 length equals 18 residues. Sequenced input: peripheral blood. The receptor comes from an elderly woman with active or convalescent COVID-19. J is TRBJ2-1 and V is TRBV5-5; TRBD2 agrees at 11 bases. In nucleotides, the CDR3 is TGTGCCAGCAGCCTCCGACTAGCGGGGTTCAGCTCCTACAATGAGCAGTTCTTC. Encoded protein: CASSLRLAGFSSYNEQFF.